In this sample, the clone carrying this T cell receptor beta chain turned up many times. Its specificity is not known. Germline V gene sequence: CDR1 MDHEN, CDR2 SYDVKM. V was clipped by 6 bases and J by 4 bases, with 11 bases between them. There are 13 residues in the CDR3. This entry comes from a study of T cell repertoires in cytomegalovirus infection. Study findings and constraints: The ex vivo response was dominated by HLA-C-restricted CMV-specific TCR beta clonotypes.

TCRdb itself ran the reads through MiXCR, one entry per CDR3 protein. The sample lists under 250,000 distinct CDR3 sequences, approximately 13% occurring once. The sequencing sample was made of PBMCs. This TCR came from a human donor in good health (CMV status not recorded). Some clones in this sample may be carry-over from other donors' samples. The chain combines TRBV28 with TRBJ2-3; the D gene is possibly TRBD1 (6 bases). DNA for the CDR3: TGTGCCAGCAGGGAACAGGGTTCAGATACGCAGTATTTT. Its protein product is CASREQGSDTQYF. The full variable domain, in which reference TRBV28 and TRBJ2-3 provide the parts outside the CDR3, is DVKVTQSSRYLVKRTGEKVFLECVQDMDHENMFWYRQDPGLGLRLIYFSYDVKMKEKGDIPEGYSVSREKKERFSLILESASTNQTSMYLCASREQGSDTQYFGPGTRLTVL.